The rows below give T cell receptor beta chains drawn from one sample of a study of CD8 T cells in Susac syndrome. TCRdb fed the immunoSEQ multiplex PCR reads into MiXCR, producing one record per CDR3 protein. The profile shows 150,000 or so distinct CDR3 sequences, 85% to 95% of them singletons. Material for sequencing was CD4+ T cells from PBMCs. The receptors were sampled from a human donor with Susac syndrome. CDR3s include the opening cysteine and the closing phenylalanine or tryptophan. Each record gives: J gene, D gene, V gene, clone size, CDR3 protein, CDR3 DNA. The D gene is left open where the match is weak. Not all rows give a size; the values are once, few, many and, for expanded clones, a class.

>TRBJ2-7|-|TRBV14|-
CASSYGGGRNEQYF
TGTGCCAGCAGCTATGGCGGCGGGCGGAACGAGCAGTACTTC
>TRBJ2-3|-|TRBV9|once
CASSPTTGAQGDTQYF
TGTGCCAGCAGCCCTACAACGGGGGCTCAAGGGGATACGCAGTATTTT
>TRBJ1-4|TRBD1|TRBV12-3/TRBV12-4|-
CASRPNRGSEKLFF
TGTGCCAGCAGACCAAACAGGGGAAGTGAAAAACTGTTTTTT
>TRBJ1-5|TRBD1|TRBV7-8|-
CASSLGYRGRAIANQPQHF
TGTGCCAGCAGCTTAGGGTACAGGGGGAGGGCGATAGCTAATCAGCCCCAGCATTTT
>TRBJ1-6|-|TRBV28|-
CAATRSDLHNSPLHF
TGTGCAGCAACCAGGAGCGATCTGCATAATTCACCCCTCCACTTT
>TRBJ1-2|TRBD1|TRBV15|-
CATSRDSTGSGYTF
TGTGCCACCAGCAGAGATTCGACAGGGTCTGGCTACACCTTC
>TRBJ2-1|-|TRBV20-1|-
CSASLQKTEQFF
TGCAGTGCATCCCTACAGAAAACCGAGCAGTTCTTC
>TRBJ2-5|TRBD2|TRBV3-1|-
CASSRNRVGRAQYF
TGTGCCAGCAGCCGGAACAGGGTCGGGAGGGCCCAGTACTTC
>TRBJ2-5|TRBD2|TRBV5-6|few
CASSFGGQETQYF
TGTGCCAGCAGCTTCGGGGGGCAAGAGACCCAGTACTTC
>TRBJ2-4|TRBD2|TRBV6-5|-
CASSLTSGGTFNIQYF
TGTGCCAGCAGCTTGACTAGCGGGGGAACCTTTAACATTCAGTACTTC
>TRBJ2-3|TRBD2|TRBV30|-
CAWGQREADTQYF
TGTGCCTGGGGTCAGCGGGAGGCAGATACGCAGTATTTT
>TRBJ2-1|-|TRBV5-1|once
CASALANEQFF
TGCGCCAGCGCTCTGGCCAATGAGCAGTTCTTC